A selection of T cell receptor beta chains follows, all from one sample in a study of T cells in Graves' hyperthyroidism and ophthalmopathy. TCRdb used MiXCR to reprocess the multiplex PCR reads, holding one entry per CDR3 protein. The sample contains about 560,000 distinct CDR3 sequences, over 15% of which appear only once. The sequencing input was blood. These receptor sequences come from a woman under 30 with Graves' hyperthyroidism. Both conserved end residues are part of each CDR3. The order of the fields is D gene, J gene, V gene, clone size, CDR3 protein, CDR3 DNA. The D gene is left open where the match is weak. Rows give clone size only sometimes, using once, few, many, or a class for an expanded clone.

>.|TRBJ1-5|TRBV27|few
CASRKAFGPVNQPQHF
TGTGCCAGCCGCAAGGCCTTTGGACCAGTGAATCAGCCCCAGCATTTT
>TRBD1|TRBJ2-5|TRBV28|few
CATRPRDSRSETQYF
TGTGCCACCCGACCCCGGGACAGTCGATCCGAGACCCAGTACTTC
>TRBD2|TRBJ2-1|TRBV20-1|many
CSASKTSGDYNEQFF
TGCAGTGCTTCCAAGACTAGCGGGGACTACAATGAGCAGTTCTTC
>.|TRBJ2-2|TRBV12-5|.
CASGRRQDYPGELFF
TGTGCTAGTGGCCGGCGTCAGGATTATCCCGGGGAGCTGTTTTTT
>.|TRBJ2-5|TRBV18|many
CASSRKHQETQYF
TGTGCCAGCTCACGCAAACACCAAGAGACCCAGTACTTC
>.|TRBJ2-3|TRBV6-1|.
CASSWGGAIDTQYF
TGTGCCAGCAGCTGGGGGGGGGCGATAGATACGCAGTATTTT
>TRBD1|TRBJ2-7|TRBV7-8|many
CASSPRTGGKGEQYF
TGTGCCAGCAGCCCCCGGACAGGGGGGAAGGGCGAGCAGTACTTC
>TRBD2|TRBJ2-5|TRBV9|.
CASSFLAGVEETQYF
TGTGCCAGCAGCTTCTTAGCGGGAGTAGAGGAGACCCAGTACTTC
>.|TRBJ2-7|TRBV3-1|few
CASSPRQGGGYEQYF
TGTGCCAGCAGCCCGAGACAGGGAGGAGGGTACGAGCAGTACTTC
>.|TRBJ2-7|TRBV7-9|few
CASSLGGLGQYF
TGTGCCAGCAGCTTAGGGGGGCTGGGGCAGTACTTC
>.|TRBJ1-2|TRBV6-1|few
CASSEGQEPMHGYTF
TGTGCCAGCAGTGAAGGCCAGGAACCCATGCATGGCTACACCTTC
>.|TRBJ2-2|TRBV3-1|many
CASSQVGELFF
TGTGCCAGCAGCCAAGTCGGGGAGCTGTTTTTT
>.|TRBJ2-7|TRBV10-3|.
CAISERWGDGSTQTPYEQYF
TGTGCCATCAGTGAGAGGTGGGGGGACGGATCTACCCAGACTCCCTACGAGCAGTACTTC
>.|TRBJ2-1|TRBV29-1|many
CSVGQTYNEQFF
TGCAGCGTTGGTCAGACCTACAATGAGCAGTTCTTC
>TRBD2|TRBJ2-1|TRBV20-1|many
CSAPRTSGVTNEQFF
TGCAGTGCGCCCCGGACTAGCGGGGTTACCAATGAGCAGTTCTTC
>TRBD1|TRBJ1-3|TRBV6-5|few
CASSSQGNSGNTIYF
TGTGCCAGCAGTTCACAGGGGAACTCTGGAAACACCATATATTTT
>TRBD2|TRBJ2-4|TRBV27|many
CASSISGSLAKNIQYF
TGTGCCAGCAGTATAAGCGGGAGTTTAGCCAAAAACATTCAGTACTTC
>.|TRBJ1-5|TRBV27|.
CASSQLFIRSGSNQPQHF
TGTGCCAGCAGCCAACTATTTATCCGATCGGGTAGCAATCAGCCCCAGCATTTT
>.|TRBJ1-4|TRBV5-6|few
CASSEGGDPSEKLFF
TGTGCCAGCAGCGAGGGGGGGGACCCATCCGAAAAACTGTTTTTT
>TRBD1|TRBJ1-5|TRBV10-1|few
CASSESERTGSNQPQHF
TGCGCCAGCAGTGAGTCTGAACGGACAGGGAGCAATCAGCCCCAGCATTTT
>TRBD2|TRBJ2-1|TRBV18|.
CASSLLAGNYNEQFF
TGTGCCAGCTCACTACTAGCGGGGAACTACAATGAGCAGTTCTTC